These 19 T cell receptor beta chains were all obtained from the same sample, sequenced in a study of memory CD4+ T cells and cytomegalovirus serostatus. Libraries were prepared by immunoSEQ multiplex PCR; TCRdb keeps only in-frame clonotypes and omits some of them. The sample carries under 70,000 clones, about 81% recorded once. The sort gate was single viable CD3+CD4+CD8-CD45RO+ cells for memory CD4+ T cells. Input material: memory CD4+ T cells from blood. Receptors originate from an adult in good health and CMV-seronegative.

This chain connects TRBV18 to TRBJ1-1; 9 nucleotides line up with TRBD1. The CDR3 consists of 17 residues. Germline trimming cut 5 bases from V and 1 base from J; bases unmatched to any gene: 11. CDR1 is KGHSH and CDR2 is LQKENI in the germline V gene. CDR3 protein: CASSGRRTTGGNTEAFF. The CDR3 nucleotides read TGTGCCAGCTCAGGGAGGAGGACGACAGGGGGGAACACTGAAGCTTTCTTT.

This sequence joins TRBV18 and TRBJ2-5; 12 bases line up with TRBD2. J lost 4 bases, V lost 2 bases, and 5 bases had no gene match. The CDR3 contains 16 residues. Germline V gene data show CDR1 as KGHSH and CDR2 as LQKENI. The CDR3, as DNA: TGTGCCAGCTCACCAAGAACTAGCGGGAGGTTAGAGACCCAGTACTTC. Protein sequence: CASSPRTSGRLETQYF.

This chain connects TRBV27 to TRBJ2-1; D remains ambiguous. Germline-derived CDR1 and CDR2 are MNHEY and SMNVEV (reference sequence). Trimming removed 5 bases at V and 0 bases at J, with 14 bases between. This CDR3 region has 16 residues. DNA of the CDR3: TGTGCCAGCAGTCTCTCCCACTCGAGCTCCTACAATGAGCAGTTCTTC. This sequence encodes CASSLSHSSSYNEQFF.

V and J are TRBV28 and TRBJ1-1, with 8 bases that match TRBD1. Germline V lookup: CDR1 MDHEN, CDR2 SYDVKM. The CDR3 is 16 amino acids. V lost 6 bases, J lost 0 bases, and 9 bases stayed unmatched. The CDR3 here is CASSPTGVYLNTEAFF. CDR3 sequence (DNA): TGTGCCAGCAGCCCGACAGGGGTTTATCTGAACACTGAAGCTTTCTTT.

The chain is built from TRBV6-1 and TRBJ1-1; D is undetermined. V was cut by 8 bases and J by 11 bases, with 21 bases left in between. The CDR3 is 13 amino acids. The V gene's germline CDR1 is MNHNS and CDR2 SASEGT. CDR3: CASGEPSPATAFF. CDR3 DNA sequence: TGTGCCAGCGGGGAACCTTCCCCGGCGACGGCTTTCTTT.

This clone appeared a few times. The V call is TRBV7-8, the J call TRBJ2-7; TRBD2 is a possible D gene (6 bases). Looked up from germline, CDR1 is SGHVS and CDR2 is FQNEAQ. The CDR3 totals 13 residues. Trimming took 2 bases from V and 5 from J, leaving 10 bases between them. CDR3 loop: CASSLSRGNEQYF. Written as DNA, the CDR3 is TGTGCCAGCAGCTTAAGCCGGGGGAACGAGCAGTACTTC.

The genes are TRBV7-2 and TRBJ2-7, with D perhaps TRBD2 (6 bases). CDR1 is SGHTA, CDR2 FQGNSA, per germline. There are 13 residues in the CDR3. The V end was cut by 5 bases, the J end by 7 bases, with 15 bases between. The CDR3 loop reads CASSGGPEEEQYF. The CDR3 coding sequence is TGTGCCAGCAGCGGAGGGCCCGAGGAAGAGCAGTACTTC.

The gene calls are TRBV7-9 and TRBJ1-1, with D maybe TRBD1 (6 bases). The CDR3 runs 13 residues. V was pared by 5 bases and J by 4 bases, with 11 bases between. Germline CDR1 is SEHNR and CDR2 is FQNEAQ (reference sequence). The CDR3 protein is CASSQQGLTEAFF. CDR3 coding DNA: TGTGCCAGCAGCCAACAGGGACTCACTGAAGCTTTCTTT.

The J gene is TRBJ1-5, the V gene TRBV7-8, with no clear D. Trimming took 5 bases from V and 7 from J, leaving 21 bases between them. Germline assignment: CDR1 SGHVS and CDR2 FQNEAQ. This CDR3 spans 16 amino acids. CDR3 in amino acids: CASSPGGVSMGQPQHF. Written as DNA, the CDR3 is TGTGCCAGCAGCCCCGGCGGGGTCTCTATGGGGCAGCCCCAGCATTTT.

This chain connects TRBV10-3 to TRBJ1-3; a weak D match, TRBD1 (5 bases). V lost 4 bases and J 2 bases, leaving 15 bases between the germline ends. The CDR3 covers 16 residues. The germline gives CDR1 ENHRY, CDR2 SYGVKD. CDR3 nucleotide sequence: TGTGCCATCAGTGTAATTTCTCGCAGGGCTGGAAACACCATATATTTT. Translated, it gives CAISVISRRAGNTIYF.

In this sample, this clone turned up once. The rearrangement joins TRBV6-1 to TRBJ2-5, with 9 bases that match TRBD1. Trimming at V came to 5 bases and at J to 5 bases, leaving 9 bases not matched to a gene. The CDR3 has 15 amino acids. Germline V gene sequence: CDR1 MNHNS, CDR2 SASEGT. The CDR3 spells CASSKGQGSGETQYF. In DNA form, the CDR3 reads TGTGCCAGCAGTAAAGGACAGGGGAGCGGCGAGACCCAGTACTTC.

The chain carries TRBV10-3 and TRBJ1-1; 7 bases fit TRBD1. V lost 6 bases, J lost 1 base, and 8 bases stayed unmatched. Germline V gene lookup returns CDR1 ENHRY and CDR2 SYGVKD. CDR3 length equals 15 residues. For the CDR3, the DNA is TGTGCCATCAGGGGGACCGGGACAGCGAACACTGAAGCTTTCTTT. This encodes CAIRGTGTANTEAFF.

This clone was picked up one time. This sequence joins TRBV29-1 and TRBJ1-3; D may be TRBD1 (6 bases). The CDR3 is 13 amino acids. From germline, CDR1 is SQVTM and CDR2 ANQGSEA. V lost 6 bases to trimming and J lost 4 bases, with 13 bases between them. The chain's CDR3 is CSVKDRPGNTIYF. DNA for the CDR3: TGCAGCGTAAAGGACAGACCCGGAAACACCATATATTTT.

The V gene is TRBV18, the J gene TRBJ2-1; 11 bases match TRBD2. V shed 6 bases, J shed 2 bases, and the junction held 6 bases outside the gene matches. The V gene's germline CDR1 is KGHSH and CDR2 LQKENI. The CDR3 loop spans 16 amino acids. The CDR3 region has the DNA TGTGCCAGCTCCTTAGCGGGAGGGATTCCCTACAATGAGCAGTTCTTC. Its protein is CASSLAGGIPYNEQFF.

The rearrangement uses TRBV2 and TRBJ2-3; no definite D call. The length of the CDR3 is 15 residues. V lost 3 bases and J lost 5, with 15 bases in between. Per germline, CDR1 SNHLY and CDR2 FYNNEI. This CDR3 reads CASSESLGTGDTQYF. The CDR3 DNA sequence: TGTGCCAGCAGTGAGAGTCTGGGAACGGGAGATACGCAGTATTTT. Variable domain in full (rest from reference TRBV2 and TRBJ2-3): EPEVTQTPSHQVTQMGQEVILRCVPISNHLYFYWYRQILGQKVEFLVSFYNNEISEKSEIFDDQFSVERPDGSNFTLKIRSTKLEDSAMYFCASSESLGTGDTQYFGPGTRLTVL.

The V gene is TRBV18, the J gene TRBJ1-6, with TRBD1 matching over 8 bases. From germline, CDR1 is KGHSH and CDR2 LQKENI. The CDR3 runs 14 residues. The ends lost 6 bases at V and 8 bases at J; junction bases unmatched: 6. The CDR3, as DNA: TGTGCCAGCTCCGCTGCGACAGGGGATTCACCCCTCCACTTT. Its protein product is CASSAATGDSPLHF.

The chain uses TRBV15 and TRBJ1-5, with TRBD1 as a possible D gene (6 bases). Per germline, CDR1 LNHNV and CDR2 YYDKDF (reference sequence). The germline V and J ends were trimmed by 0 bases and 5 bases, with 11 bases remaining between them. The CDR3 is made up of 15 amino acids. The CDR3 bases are TGTGCCACCAGCAGAGAAGGGACACCATATCAGCCCCAGCATTTT. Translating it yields CATSREGTPYQPQHF.

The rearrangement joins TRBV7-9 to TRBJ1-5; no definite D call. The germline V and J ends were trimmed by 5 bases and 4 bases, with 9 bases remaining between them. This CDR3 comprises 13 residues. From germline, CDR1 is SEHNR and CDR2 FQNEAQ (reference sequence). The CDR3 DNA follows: TGTGCCAGCAGCCCAGACGGGAATCAGCCCCAGCATTTT. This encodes CASSPDGNQPQHF.

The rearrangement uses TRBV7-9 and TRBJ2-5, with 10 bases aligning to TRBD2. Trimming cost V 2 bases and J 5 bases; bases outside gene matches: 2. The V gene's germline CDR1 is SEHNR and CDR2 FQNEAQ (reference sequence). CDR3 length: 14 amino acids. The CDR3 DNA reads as TGTGCCAGCAGCTTAAGCGGGAGGGTGGAGACCCAGTACTTC. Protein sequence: CASSLSGRVETQYF.